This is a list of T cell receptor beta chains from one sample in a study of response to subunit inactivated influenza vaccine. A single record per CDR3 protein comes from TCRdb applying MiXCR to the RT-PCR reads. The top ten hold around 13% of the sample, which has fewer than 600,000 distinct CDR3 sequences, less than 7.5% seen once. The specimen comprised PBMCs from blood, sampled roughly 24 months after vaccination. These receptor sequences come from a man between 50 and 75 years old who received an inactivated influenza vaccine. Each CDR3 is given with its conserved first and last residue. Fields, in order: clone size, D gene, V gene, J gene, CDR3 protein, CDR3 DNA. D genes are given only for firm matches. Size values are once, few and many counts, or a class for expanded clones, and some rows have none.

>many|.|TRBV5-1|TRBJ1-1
CASSLTMNTEAFF
TGCGCCAGCAGCTTAACCATGAACACTGAAGCTTTCTTT
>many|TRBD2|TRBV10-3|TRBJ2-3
CAIRLADTDTQYF
TGTGCCATCAGACTAGCGGACACAGATACGCAGTATTTT
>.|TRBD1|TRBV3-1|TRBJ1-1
CASSPRGGLAAFF
TGTGCCAGCAGCCCCAGGGGGGGCCTGGCTGCTTTCTTT
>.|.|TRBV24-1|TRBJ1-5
CATSASGGLNQPQHF
TGTGCCACCAGTGCGTCGGGGGGCCTTAATCAGCCCCAGCATTTT
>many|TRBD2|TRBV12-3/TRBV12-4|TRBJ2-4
CASSTGGTGNIQYF
TGTGCCAGCAGTACCGGGGGGACGGGAAACATTCAGTACTTC
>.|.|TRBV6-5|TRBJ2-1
CASSYSIQRPYNEQFF
TGTGCCAGCAGTTACTCGATCCAGCGACCCTACAATGAGCAGTTCTTC
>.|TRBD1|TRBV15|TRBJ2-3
CATSRDRQGATDTQYF
TGTGCCACCAGCAGAGACAGACAGGGGGCTACAGATACGCAGTATTTT
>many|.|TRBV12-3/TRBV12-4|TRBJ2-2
CASSPALFSQDTGELFF
TGTGCCAGCAGCCCCGCCCTTTTTAGCCAGGACACCGGGGAGCTGTTTTTT
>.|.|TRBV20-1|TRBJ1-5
CSALGGAAPYSNQPQHF
TGCAGTGCTCTGGGAGGGGCGGCCCCATATAGCAATCAGCCCCAGCATTTT
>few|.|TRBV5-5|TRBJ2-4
CASSLQSGQTKNIQYF
TGTGCCAGCAGCTTGCAGTCTGGCCAAACCAAAAACATTCAGTACTTC
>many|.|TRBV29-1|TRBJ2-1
CSVDSPEQFF
TGCAGCGTTGACAGTCCTGAGCAGTTCTTC
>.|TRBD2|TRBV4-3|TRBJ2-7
CASSQEGWEGINEQYF
TGCGCCAGCAGCCAAGAGGGGTGGGAGGGCATCAACGAGCAGTACTTC
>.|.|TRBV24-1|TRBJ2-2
CATSDLAERNTRELFF
TGTGCCACCAGTGATTTGGCGGAGAGAAACACCAGGGAGCTGTTTTTT
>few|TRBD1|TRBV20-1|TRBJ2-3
CSARGPRTGATRGSTDTQYF
TGCAGTGCTAGAGGCCCTAGGACAGGGGCCACTAGGGGAAGCACAGATACGCAGTATTTT
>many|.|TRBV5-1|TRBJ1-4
CASSTGHIEKLFF
TGCGCCAGCAGCACGGGACATATTGAAAAACTGTTTTTT
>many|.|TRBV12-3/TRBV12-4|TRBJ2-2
CASSFRLGGTGELFF
TGTGCCAGCAGTTTCCGTCTAGGTGGGACCGGGGAGCTGTTTTTT
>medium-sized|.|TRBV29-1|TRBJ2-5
CSVEGDRQTQYF
TGCAGCGTTGAGGGGGATAGGCAGACCCAGTACTTC
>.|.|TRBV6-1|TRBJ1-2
CASSSDRIMRENYGYTF
TGTGCCAGCAGCTCCGACAGGATTATGCGGGAAAACTATGGCTACACCTTC
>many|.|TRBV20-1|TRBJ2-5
CSARDLQETQYF
TGCAGTGCTCGCGACTTACAAGAGACCCAGTACTTC
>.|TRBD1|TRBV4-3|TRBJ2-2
CASSHASGTGRPGELFF
TGCGCCAGCAGCCATGCGTCCGGGACAGGGCGTCCCGGGGAGCTGTTTTTT
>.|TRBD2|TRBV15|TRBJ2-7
CATSRAPGLAGGYEQYF
TGTGCCACCAGCAGAGCACCGGGACTAGCGGGAGGCTACGAGCAGTACTTC
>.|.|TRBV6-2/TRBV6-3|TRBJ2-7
CASSYGGHAAEQYF
TGTGCCAGCAGTTACGGTGGGCACGCAGCCGAGCAGTACTTC
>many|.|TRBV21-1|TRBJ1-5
CASSKALTSNQPQHF
TGTGCCAGCAGCAAAGCGCTGACAAGCAATCAGCCCCAGCATTTT
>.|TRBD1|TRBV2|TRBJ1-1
CARRGTGGEVDTEAFF
TGTGCCAGGAGGGGGACAGGGGGCGAGGTGGACACTGAAGCTTTCTTT